This TCR beta chain derives from a study of T cells in Graves' hyperthyroidism and ophthalmopathy. Study details: Before any treatment, at initial diagnosis, peripheral blood was collected. Findings and caveats of the study: Ophthalmopathy was separated from stable hyperthyroidism by a 13 V-J model.

Germline CDR1 is SEHNR and CDR2 is FQNEAQ (reference sequence). V was trimmed by 7 bases and J by 0 bases, leaving 10 bases between them. The CDR3 covers 13 residues. Template material for amplifying TCR beta CDR3 regions consisted of RNA transcripts. HTBI primers were the set used in a first-round RT-PCR of the TCR CDR3. TCRdb re-derived calls from the multiplex PCR reads in MiXCR, one entry per CDR3 protein. The data show 750,000 to 950,000 distinct CDR3 sequences, 38% seen once. Comment on this clonotype: The antigen remains undetermined.

Patients aged 18 to 65 with hyperthyroidism were newly diagnosed, with duration under 2 months. It was uncontrolled infection, other autoimmune disease, pregnancy or lactation that excluded patients. Sequences were obtained from blood. V is TRBV7-9 and J is TRBJ2-7, with D hard to call. The receptor's source is a man aged 18 to 30 with Graves' hyperthyroidism. In DNA form, the CDR3 reads TGTGCCAGCATTCCAGGTTACTCCTACGAGCAGTACTTC. Its translation is CASIPGYSYEQYF.